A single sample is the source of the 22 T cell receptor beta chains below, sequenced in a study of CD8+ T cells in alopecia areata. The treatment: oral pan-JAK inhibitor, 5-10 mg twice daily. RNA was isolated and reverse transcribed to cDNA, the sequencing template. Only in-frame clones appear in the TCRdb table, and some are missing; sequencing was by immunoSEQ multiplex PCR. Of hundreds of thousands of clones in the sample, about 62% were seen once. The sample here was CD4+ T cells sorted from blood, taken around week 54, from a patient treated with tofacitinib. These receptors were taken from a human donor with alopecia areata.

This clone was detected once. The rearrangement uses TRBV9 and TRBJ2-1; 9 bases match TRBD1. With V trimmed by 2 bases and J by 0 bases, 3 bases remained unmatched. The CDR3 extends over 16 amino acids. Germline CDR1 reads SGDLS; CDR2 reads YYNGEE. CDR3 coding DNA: TGTGCCAGCAGCGTTACGACAGGGGGCTCCTACAATGAGCAGTTCTTC. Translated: CASSVTTGGSYNEQFF. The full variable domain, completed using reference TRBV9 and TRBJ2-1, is DSGVTQTPKHLITATGQRVTLRCSPRSGDLSVYWYQQSLDQGLQFLIQYYNGEERAKGNILERFSAQQFPDLHSELNLSSLELGDSALYFCASSVTTGGSYNEQFFGPGTRLTVL.

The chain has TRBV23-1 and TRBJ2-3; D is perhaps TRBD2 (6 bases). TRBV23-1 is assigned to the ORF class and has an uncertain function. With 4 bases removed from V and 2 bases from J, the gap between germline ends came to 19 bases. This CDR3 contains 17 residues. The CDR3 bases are TGCGCCAGCAGTCTCCACTGTGGGGCGCGGGACACAGATACGCAGTATTTT. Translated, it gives CASSLHCGARDTDTQYF.

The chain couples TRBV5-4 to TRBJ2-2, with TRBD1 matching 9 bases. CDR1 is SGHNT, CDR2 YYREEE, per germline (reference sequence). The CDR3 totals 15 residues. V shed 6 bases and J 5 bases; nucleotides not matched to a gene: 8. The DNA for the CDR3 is TGTGCCAGCACCCTGGGACAGGGAGAAACCGGGGAGCTGTTTTTT. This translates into CASTLGQGETGELFF.

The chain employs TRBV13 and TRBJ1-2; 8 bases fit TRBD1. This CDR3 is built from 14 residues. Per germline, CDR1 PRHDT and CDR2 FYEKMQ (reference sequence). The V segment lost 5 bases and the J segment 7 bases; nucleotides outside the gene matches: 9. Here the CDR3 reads CASSAQGALGGYTF. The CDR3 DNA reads TGTGCCAGCAGCGCCCAGGGGGCTTTGGGTGGCTACACCTTC.

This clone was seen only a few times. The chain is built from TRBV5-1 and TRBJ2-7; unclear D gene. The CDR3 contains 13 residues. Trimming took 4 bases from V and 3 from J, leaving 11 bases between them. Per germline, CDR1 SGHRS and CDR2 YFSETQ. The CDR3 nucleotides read TGCGCCAGCAGCCCGCCCACTATCTACGAGCAGTACTTC. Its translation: CASSPPTIYEQYF.

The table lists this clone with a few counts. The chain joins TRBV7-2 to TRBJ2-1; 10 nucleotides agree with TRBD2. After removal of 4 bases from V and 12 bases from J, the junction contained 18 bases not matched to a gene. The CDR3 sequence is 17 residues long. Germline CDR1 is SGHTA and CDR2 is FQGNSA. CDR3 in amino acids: CASSSARLAGARRGQFF. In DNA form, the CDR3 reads TGTGCCAGCAGCTCCGCTCGCCTAGCGGGGGCACGACGGGGGCAGTTCTTC.

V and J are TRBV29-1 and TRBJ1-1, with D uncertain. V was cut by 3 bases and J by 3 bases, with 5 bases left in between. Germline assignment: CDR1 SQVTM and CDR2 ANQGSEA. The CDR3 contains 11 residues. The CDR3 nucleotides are TGCAGCGTTGAGGGCTACACTGAAGCTTTCTTT. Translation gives CSVEGYTEAFF.

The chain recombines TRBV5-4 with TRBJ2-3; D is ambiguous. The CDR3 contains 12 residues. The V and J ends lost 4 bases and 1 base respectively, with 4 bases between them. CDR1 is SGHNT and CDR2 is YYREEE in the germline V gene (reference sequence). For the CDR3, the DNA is TGTGCCAGCAGCGTCCGCACAGATACGCAGTATTTT. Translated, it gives CASSVRTDTQYF. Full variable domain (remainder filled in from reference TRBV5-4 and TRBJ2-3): ETGVTQSPTHLIKTRGQQVTLRCSSQSGHNTVSWYQQALGQGPQFIFQYYREEENGRGNFPPRFSGLQFPNYSSELNVNALELDDSALYLCASSVRTDTQYFGPGTRLTVL.

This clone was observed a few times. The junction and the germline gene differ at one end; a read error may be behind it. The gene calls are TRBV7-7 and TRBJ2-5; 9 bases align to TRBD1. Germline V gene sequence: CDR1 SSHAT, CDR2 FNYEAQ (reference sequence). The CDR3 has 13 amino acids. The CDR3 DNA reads TGTGCTAGCATTCCAACAGGGGGCGAGACCCAGTACTTC. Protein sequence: CASIPTGGETQYF.

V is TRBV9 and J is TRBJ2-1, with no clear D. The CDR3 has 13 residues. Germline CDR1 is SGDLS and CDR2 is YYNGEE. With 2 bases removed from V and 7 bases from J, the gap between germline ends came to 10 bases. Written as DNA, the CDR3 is TGTGCCAGCAGCGTGGGCAGCCCAAATGAGCAGTTCTTC. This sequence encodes CASSVGSPNEQFF.

The CDR3 region is CASSLEGTVPGELFF. CDR3 DNA sequence: TGCGCCAGCAGCTTGGAAGGGACAGTGCCCGGGGAGCTGTTTTTT. This chain uses TRBV5-1 with TRBJ2-2; 7 bases are shared with TRBD1. CDR3 length: 15 residues. Germline assignment: CDR1 SGHRS and CDR2 YFSETQ. V gave up 0 bases and J gave up 6 bases; unmatched junction bases: 5.

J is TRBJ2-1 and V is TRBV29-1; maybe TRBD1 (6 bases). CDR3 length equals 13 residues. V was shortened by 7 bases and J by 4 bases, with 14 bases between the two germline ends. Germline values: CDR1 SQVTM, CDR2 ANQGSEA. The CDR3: CSGNRDKYNEQFF. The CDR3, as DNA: TGCAGCGGAAACCGGGACAAATACAATGAGCAGTTCTTC.

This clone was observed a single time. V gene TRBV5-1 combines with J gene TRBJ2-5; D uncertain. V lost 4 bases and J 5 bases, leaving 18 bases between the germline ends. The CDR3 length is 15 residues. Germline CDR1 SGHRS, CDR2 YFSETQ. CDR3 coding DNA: TGCGCCAGCAGCATTACGGACCTAGATTGGGAGACCCAGTACTTC. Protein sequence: CASSITDLDWETQYF.

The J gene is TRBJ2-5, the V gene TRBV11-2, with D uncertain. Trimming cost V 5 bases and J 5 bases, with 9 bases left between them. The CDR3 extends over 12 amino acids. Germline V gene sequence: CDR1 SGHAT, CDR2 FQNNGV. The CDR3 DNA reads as TGTGCCAGCAGCCCGACCCGGGAGACCCAGTACTTC. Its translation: CASSPTRETQYF.

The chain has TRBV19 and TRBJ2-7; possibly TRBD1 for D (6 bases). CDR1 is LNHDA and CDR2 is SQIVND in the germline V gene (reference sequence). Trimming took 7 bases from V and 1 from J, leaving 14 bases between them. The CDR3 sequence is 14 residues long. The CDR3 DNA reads TGTGCCAGTAACAGGGCAGGGCGATCCTACGAGCAGTACTTC. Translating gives CASNRAGRSYEQYF.

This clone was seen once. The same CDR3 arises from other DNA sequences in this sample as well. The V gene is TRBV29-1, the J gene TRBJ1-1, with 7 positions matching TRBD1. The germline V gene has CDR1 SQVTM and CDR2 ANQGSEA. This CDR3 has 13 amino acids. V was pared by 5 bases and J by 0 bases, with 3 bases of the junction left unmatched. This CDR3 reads CSVNRGLNTEAFF. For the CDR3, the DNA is TGCAGCGTTAACAGGGGATTGAACACTGAAGCTTTCTTT.

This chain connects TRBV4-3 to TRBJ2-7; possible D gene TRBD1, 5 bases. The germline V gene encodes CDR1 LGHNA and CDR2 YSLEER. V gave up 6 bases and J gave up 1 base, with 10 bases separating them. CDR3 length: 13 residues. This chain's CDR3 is CASSRAGSYEQYF. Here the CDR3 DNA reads TGCGCCAGCAGTCGAGCAGGGTCCTACGAGCAGTACTTC.

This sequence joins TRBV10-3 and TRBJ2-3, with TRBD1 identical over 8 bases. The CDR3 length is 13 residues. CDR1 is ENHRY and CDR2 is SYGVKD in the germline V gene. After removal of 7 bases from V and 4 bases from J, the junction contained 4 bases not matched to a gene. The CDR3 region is CAITGQGSDTQYF. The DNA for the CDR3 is TGTGCCATCACAGGACAGGGATCAGATACGCAGTATTTT.

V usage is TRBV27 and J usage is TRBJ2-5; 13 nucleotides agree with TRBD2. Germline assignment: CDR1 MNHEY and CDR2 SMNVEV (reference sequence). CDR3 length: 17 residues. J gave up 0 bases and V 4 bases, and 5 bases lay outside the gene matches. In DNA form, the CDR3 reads TGTGCCAGCAGTTCGGGACTAGCGGGGACTTACCAAGAGACCCAGTACTTC. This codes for CASSSGLAGTYQETQYF.

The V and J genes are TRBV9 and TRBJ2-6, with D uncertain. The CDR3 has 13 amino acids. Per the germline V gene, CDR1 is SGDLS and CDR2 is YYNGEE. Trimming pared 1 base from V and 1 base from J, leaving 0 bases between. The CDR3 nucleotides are TGTGCCAGCAGCGTATCTGGGGCCAACGTCCTGACTTTC. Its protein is CASSVSGANVLTF.

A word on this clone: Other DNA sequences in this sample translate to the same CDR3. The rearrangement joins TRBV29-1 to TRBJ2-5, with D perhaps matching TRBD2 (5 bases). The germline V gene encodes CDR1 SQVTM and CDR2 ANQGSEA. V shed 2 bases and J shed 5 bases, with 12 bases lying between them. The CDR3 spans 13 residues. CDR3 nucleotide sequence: TGCAGCGTTGAATTAGGCAGAGGGGAGACCCAGTACTTC. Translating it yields CSVELGRGETQYF.

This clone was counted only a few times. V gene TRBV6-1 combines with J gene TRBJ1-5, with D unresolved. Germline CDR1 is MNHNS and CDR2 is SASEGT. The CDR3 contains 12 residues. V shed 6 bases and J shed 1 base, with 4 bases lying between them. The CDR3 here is CASRASNQPQHF. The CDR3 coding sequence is TGTGCCAGCAGGGCAAGCAATCAGCCCCAGCATTTT.